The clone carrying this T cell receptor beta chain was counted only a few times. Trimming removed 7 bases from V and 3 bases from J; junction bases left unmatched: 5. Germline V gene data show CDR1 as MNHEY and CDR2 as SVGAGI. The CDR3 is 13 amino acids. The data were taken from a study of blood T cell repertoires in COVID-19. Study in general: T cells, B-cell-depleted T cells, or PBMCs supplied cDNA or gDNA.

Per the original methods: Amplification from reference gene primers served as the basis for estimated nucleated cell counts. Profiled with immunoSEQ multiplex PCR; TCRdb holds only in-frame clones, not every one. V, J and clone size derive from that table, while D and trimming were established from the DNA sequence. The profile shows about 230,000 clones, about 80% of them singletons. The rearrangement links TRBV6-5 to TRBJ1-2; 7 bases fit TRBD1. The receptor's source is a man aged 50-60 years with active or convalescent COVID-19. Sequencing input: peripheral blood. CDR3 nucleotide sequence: TGTGCCAGCACCCCGGGACAGCACTATGGCTACACCTTC. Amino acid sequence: CASTPGQHYGYTF.